This is a list of T cell receptor beta chains from one sample in a study of cytomegalovirus exposure and HLA in healthy donors. Generated by immunoSEQ multiplex PCR, the TCRdb table keeps only in-frame clones and is missing some. This sample carries 170,000 or so clones, approximately 82% of them seen once, and the ten largest clones take about 2.2%. The sequenced sample was PBMCs. The source of these receptors is a woman younger than 45 in good health and CMV-seronegative. CDR3s include the opening cysteine and the closing phenylalanine or tryptophan. The order of the fields is J gene, clone size, D gene, V gene, CDR3 DNA, CDR3 protein. A D gene is named only where the DNA matches it firmly. Not all rows give a size; the values are once, few, many and, for expanded clones, a class.

J gene: TRBJ1-2; clone size: -; D gene: -; V gene: TRBV21-1; CDR3 DNA: TGTGCCAGCAGCGACCGGGACAGGGGGCGCGAGGGCCATGGCTACACCTTC; CDR3 protein: CASSDRDRGREGHGYTF
J gene: TRBJ2-5; clone size: few; D gene: -; V gene: TRBV6-6; CDR3 DNA: TGTGCCAGCAGTTACCCCGACAGGCAACAAGAGACCCAGTACTTC; CDR3 protein: CASSYPDRQQETQYF
J gene: TRBJ1-5; clone size: once; D gene: TRBD1; V gene: TRBV10-3; CDR3 DNA: TGTGCCATCAGGGGGGACAGAGATCAGCCCCAGCATTTT; CDR3 protein: CAIRGDRDQPQHF
J gene: TRBJ2-7; clone size: -; D gene: TRBD2; V gene: TRBV28; CDR3 DNA: TGTGCCAGCAGTTTCCCCCAACCGGGACTAGCTCGCTACGAGCAGTACTTC; CDR3 protein: CASSFPQPGLARYEQYF
J gene: TRBJ1-1; clone size: few; D gene: TRBD1; V gene: TRBV28; CDR3 DNA: TGTGCCAGCTCCCGTGGGGGACAGGGGGCCGCTGAAGCTTTCTTT; CDR3 protein: CASSRGGQGAAEAFF
J gene: TRBJ2-7; clone size: -; D gene: -; V gene: TRBV13; CDR3 DNA: TGTGCCAGCAGCCTCGGGGTAGACGAGCAGTACTTC; CDR3 protein: CASSLGVDEQYF
J gene: TRBJ1-5; clone size: -; D gene: -; V gene: TRBV27; CDR3 DNA: TGTGCCAGCAGTTTATTCGGGGGGCTCGTCAATCAGCCCCAGCATTTT; CDR3 protein: CASSLFGGLVNQPQHF
J gene: TRBJ2-2; clone size: few; D gene: -; V gene: TRBV7-2; CDR3 DNA: TGTGCCAGCAGCTTATTGCGAAGAGGGTTGACCGGGGAGCTGTTTTTT; CDR3 protein: CASSLLRRGLTGELFF
J gene: TRBJ1-4; clone size: few; D gene: TRBD1; V gene: TRBV6-5; CDR3 DNA: TGTGCCACCAGGGAGGGGGCTGATGAAAAACTGTTTTTT; CDR3 protein: CATREGADEKLFF
J gene: TRBJ2-7; clone size: -; D gene: TRBD1; V gene: TRBV6-5; CDR3 DNA: TGTGCCAGCAGTTACGGGGGACAGGGCTACGAGCAGTACTTC; CDR3 protein: CASSYGGQGYEQYF
J gene: TRBJ2-3; clone size: -; D gene: -; V gene: TRBV27; CDR3 DNA: TGTGCCAGCAGTATGGAGACTAGCACAGATACGCAGTATTTT; CDR3 protein: CASSMETSTDTQYF
J gene: TRBJ2-7; clone size: -; D gene: TRBD2; V gene: TRBV27; CDR3 DNA: TGTGCCAGCAGTTCCTCCCTCGGAGCGGGGGAATACGAGCAGTACTTC; CDR3 protein: CASSSSLGAGEYEQYF
J gene: TRBJ2-1; clone size: -; D gene: TRBD2; V gene: TRBV7-6; CDR3 DNA: TGTGCCGGAGCAAATGGGACTAGCGGGTACAATGAGCAGTTCTTC; CDR3 protein: CAGANGTSGYNEQFF
J gene: TRBJ2-7; clone size: -; D gene: -; V gene: TRBV7-2; CDR3 DNA: TGTGCCAGCAGCTCCGGGGGGCGGGATTACGAGCAGTACTTC; CDR3 protein: CASSSGGRDYEQYF
J gene: TRBJ2-5; clone size: -; D gene: -; V gene: TRBV4-1; CDR3 DNA: TGCGCCAGCAGCCAAGGAGTCAGACTAGTAGCCGAGACCCAGTACTTC; CDR3 protein: CASSQGVRLVAETQYF
J gene: TRBJ2-2; clone size: -; D gene: TRBD1; V gene: TRBV5-4; CDR3 DNA: TGTGCCAGCAGCTACGGGACAGGGGCGACCGGGGAGCTGTTTTTT; CDR3 protein: CASSYGTGATGELFF
J gene: TRBJ2-7; clone size: -; D gene: TRBD1; V gene: TRBV9; CDR3 DNA: TGTGCCAGCAGCGTAGAAAGTGGGACAGGGGAGGGCTACGAGCAGTACTTC; CDR3 protein: CASSVESGTGEGYEQYF
J gene: TRBJ2-7; clone size: -; D gene: -; V gene: TRBV28; CDR3 DNA: TGTGCCAGCAGTAGCGACAGTCCCTACGAGCAGTACTTC; CDR3 protein: CASSSDSPYEQYF
J gene: TRBJ1-1; clone size: -; D gene: -; V gene: TRBV6-5; CDR3 DNA: TGTGCCAGCTGGAATCGGGGTGGCACTGAAGCTTTCTTT; CDR3 protein: CASWNRGGTEAFF
J gene: TRBJ2-7; clone size: -; D gene: -; V gene: TRBV6-1; CDR3 DNA: TGTGCCAGCAGTGTGTCTAATACGGGACTCACTTCCTACGAGCAGTACTTC; CDR3 protein: CASSVSNTGLTSYEQYF
J gene: TRBJ1-3; clone size: -; D gene: -; V gene: TRBV10-3; CDR3 DNA: TGTGCCATCAGTGCGCGGACTGCTAGCTCTGGAAACACCATATATTTT; CDR3 protein: CAISARTASSGNTIYF
J gene: TRBJ2-2; clone size: -; D gene: -; V gene: TRBV27; CDR3 DNA: TGTGCCAGCAGCCCGACTGCTTCCATTACCGGGGAGCTGTTTTTT; CDR3 protein: CASSPTASITGELFF
J gene: TRBJ2-5; clone size: -; D gene: TRBD2; V gene: TRBV15; CDR3 DNA: TGTGCCACCACTGGGAGGGAAAGAGAGACCCAGTACTTC; CDR3 protein: CATTGRERETQYF
J gene: TRBJ2-3; clone size: -; D gene: -; V gene: TRBV5-1; CDR3 DNA: TGCGCCAGCAGCTTCAGTCCCCCAGATACGCAGTATTTT; CDR3 protein: CASSFSPPDTQYF
J gene: TRBJ1-4; clone size: -; D gene: TRBD1; V gene: TRBV28; CDR3 DNA: TGTGCCAGCAGTGGGCACAGGGGGACTAATGAAAAACTGTTTTTT; CDR3 protein: CASSGHRGTNEKLFF
J gene: TRBJ2-2; clone size: -; D gene: -; V gene: TRBV10-3; CDR3 DNA: TGTGCCATCAGTGGTCAGCGATCGAACACCGGGGAGCTGTTTTTT; CDR3 protein: CAISGQRSNTGELFF
J gene: TRBJ2-2; clone size: -; D gene: TRBD1; V gene: TRBV11-3; CDR3 DNA: TGTGCCAGCAGCCAAATGGGACAGACCACCGGGGAGCTGTTTTTT; CDR3 protein: CASSQMGQTTGELFF
J gene: TRBJ2-7; clone size: -; D gene: TRBD1; V gene: TRBV5-1; CDR3 DNA: TGCGCCAGCAGCTTGACCGGGACAGAGGGCGAGCAGTACTTC; CDR3 protein: CASSLTGTEGEQYF
J gene: TRBJ2-5; clone size: -; D gene: -; V gene: TRBV27; CDR3 DNA: TGTGCCAGCAGTTCCCCACGCGGGCAAGAGACCCAGTACTTC; CDR3 protein: CASSSPRGQETQYF
J gene: TRBJ2-7; clone size: -; D gene: -; V gene: TRBV5-6; CDR3 DNA: TGTGCCAGCAGCTTGGACGACAGTATAGCCTACGAGCAGTACTTC; CDR3 protein: CASSLDDSIAYEQYF
J gene: TRBJ2-5; clone size: -; D gene: -; V gene: TRBV5-6; CDR3 DNA: TGTGCCAGCAGTTCTCAGAAGGAGGCAGAGACCCAGTACTTC; CDR3 protein: CASSSQKEAETQYF
J gene: TRBJ2-6; clone size: -; D gene: TRBD1; V gene: TRBV9; CDR3 DNA: TGTGCCAGCAGCGCCGGGACAGGGGTCTCTTTCTCTGGGGCCAACGTCCTGACTTTC; CDR3 protein: CASSAGTGVSFSGANVLTF
J gene: TRBJ2-2; clone size: -; D gene: TRBD1; V gene: TRBV5-1; CDR3 DNA: TGCGCCAGCAGCTGGGGACAGGGTGGATTGGTAAAAGCCGGGGAGCTGTTTTTT; CDR3 protein: CASSWGQGGLVKAGELFF
J gene: TRBJ2-5; clone size: -; D gene: -; V gene: TRBV18; CDR3 DNA: TGTGCCAGCTCACCAGTTGGGGGCGGAGAGACCCAGTACTTC; CDR3 protein: CASSPVGGGETQYF
J gene: TRBJ2-7; clone size: -; D gene: TRBD1; V gene: TRBV7-9; CDR3 DNA: TGTTCCAGCAGCACGACAAGGGACAGGGGGCGTTACGAGCAGTACTTC; CDR3 protein: CSSSTTRDRGRYEQYF
J gene: TRBJ2-3; clone size: -; D gene: TRBD2; V gene: TRBV7-8; CDR3 DNA: TGTGCCAGCAGCTTGGGGACTAGCGGGGAAACAGATACGCAGTATTTT; CDR3 protein: CASSLGTSGETDTQYF
J gene: TRBJ1-2; clone size: -; D gene: -; V gene: TRBV5-6; CDR3 DNA: TGTGCCAGCAGCTTGGTGGGGGCATATGGCTACACCTTC; CDR3 protein: CASSLVGAYGYTF
J gene: TRBJ2-7; clone size: -; D gene: TRBD2; V gene: TRBV4-3; CDR3 DNA: TGCGCCAGCAGCCAAACTAGCGGGAGACCGGTCTACGAGCAGTACTTC; CDR3 protein: CASSQTSGRPVYEQYF
J gene: TRBJ1-5; clone size: few; D gene: TRBD1; V gene: TRBV2; CDR3 DNA: TGTGCCAGCAGCGGACAGGGGGGATCCTATAGCAATCAGCCCCAGCATTTT; CDR3 protein: CASSGQGGSYSNQPQHF
J gene: TRBJ2-7; clone size: -; D gene: TRBD1; V gene: TRBV4-3; CDR3 DNA: TGCGCCAGCAGCCAAGACCTCTTAGGACAGGGGTCCTACGAGCAGTACTTC; CDR3 protein: CASSQDLLGQGSYEQYF
J gene: TRBJ2-1; clone size: -; D gene: TRBD2; V gene: TRBV11-3; CDR3 DNA: TGTGCCAGCAGCTTATGGTTCGTAGCGGGAGGGCGGAATGAGCAGTTCTTC; CDR3 protein: CASSLWFVAGGRNEQFF
J gene: TRBJ2-3; clone size: -; D gene: -; V gene: TRBV7-2; CDR3 DNA: TGTGCCAGCAGCTTAGGGCCCCCAGATACGCAGTATTTT; CDR3 protein: CASSLGPPDTQYF
J gene: TRBJ2-7; clone size: once; D gene: -; V gene: TRBV7-9; CDR3 DNA: TGTTCCAGCAACTTTGGGACATACGAGCAGTACTTC; CDR3 protein: CSSNFGTYEQYF